The 14 T cell receptor beta chains reported below all come from one sample, sequenced in a study of blood T cell repertoires in COVID-19. TCRdb's table, derived via immunoSEQ multiplex PCR, lists solely in-frame clones and lacks some. The sample consists of more than 85,000 clones, 80% to 85% of them appearing once. The sample comprised peripheral blood. These receptor sequences come from a woman older than 75 with acute or convalescent COVID-19.

The J gene is TRBJ1-2, the V gene TRBV6-5; D is unclear. The CDR3 runs 13 residues. Germline-derived CDR1 and CDR2 are MNHEY and SVGAGI. Between the trimmed V and J ends, which lost 10 bases and 4 bases, there was a span of 16 bases. The CDR3 spells CAIRQDNSYGYTF. The CDR3 region has the DNA TGTGCCATCAGGCAGGATAACAGCTATGGCTACACCTTC.

The chain couples TRBV19 to TRBJ2-1, with D perhaps TRBD1 (6 bases). The CDR3 is made up of 16 amino acids. Germline CDR1 and CDR2: LNHDA and SQIVND (reference sequence). V gave up 1 base and J gave up 8 bases, with 18 bases separating them. The CDR3 DNA reads TGTGCCAGTAGTATAGGGCTCGGGACACGGCGCGATGAGCAGTTCTTC. Translating gives CASSIGLGTRRDEQFF.

The J gene is TRBJ2-3, the V gene TRBV7-7; 7 bases agree with TRBD2. CDR3 size: 15 residues. The J segment lost 5 bases and the V segment lost 0 bases, leaving 5 bases of the junction unmatched. In germline, CDR1 is SSHAT, CDR2 FNYEAQ (reference sequence). The CDR3 reads CASSLAGGEGDTQYF. The CDR3 DNA reads TGTGCCAGCAGCTTAGCGGGAGGGGAGGGAGATACGCAGTATTTT.

This chain joins TRBV4-3 and TRBJ1-4, with a weak D call TRBD1 (5 bases). V was pared by 0 bases and J by 5 bases, with 13 bases between. The CDR3 totals 16 residues. CDR1 and CDR2 (germline): LGHNA, YSLEER. CDR3 nucleotides: TGCGCCAGCAGCCAAGAAGCGCGGGGCCGAAATGAAAAACTGTTTTTT. Translation: CASSQEARGRNEKLFF.

This clone is a singleton in its sample. CDR3: CASSDLSSGSNEQFF. The CDR3 DNA reads as TGTGCCAGCAGTGACCTCTCTAGCGGGAGCAATGAGCAGTTCTTC. The rearrangement joins TRBV2 to TRBJ2-1; 10 positions agree with TRBD2. V lost 3 bases to trimming and J lost 6 bases; unmatched junction nucleotides: 5. CDR1 and CDR2 from the germline V gene are SNHLY and FYNNEI. The CDR3 extends over 15 amino acids. The entire variable domain, with the rest obtained from reference TRBV2 and TRBJ2-1, is as follows: EPEVTQTPSHQVTQMGQEVILRCVPISNHLYFYWYRQILGQKVEFLVSFYNNEISEKSEIFDDQFSVERPDGSNFTLKIRSTKLEDSAMYFCASSDLSSGSNEQFFGPGTRLTVL.

The CDR3 spells CASSLAFGDSAYGYTF. CDR3 bases: TGTGCCAGCAGCTTGGCCTTCGGGGACAGCGCCTATGGCTACACCTTC. This rearrangement joins TRBV5-5 to TRBJ1-2; TRBD1 aligns across 7 bases. Per germline, CDR1 SGHKS and CDR2 YYEKEE (reference sequence). This CDR3 has 16 amino acids. Trimming removed 0 bases from V and 4 bases from J; junction bases left unmatched: 9.

This clone was seen just once. The chain uses TRBV24-1 and TRBJ2-1, with 8 positions matching TRBD1. CDR1 and CDR2 (germline): KGHDR, SFDVKD. J was trimmed by 2 bases and V by 9 bases; bases with no gene match: 5. This CDR3 contains 14 residues. CDR3 protein: CATAQQGAYNEQFF. CDR3 DNA sequence: TGTGCCACCGCGCAACAGGGGGCCTACAATGAGCAGTTCTTC.

This clone counts as large (0.1 to 1%). CDR3: CASSRTSGSMETQYF. In DNA, the CDR3 is TGTGCCAGTAGCAGGACTAGCGGGAGTATGGAGACCCAGTACTTC. This chain uses TRBV19 with TRBJ2-5; TRBD2 matches 13 bases. The V gene's germline CDR1 is LNHDA and CDR2 SQIVND (reference sequence). The CDR3 has 15 amino acids. Trimming at V came to 6 bases and at J to 5 bases, leaving 6 bases not matched to a gene.

The chain links TRBV5-1 to TRBJ2-3, with TRBD2 as a possible D gene (6 bases). The CDR3 sequence is 14 residues long. Germline CDR1 reads SGHRS; CDR2 reads YFSETQ. The germline V and J ends were trimmed by 3 bases and 3 bases, with 11 bases remaining between them. This CDR3 is CASSSTLATDTQYF. The CDR3, as DNA: TGCGCCAGCAGCTCTACTCTAGCGACAGATACGCAGTATTTT. The full variable domain, rest sourced from reference TRBV5-1 and TRBJ2-3, is KAGVTQTPRYLIKTRGQQVTLSCSPISGHRSVSWYQQTPGQGLQFLFEYFSETQRNKGNFPGRFSGRQFSNSRSEMNVSTLELGDSALYLCASSSTLATDTQYFGPGTRLTVL.

V is TRBV5-4 and J is TRBJ2-3, with 12 nucleotides matching TRBD1. The CDR3 spans 16 residues. From germline, CDR1 is SGHNT and CDR2 YYREEE (reference sequence). V lost 0 bases to trimming and J lost 2 bases; unmatched junction nucleotides: 1. The CDR3 DNA follows: TGTGCCAGCAGCTTGGGGGGACAGGGGGCCACAGATACGCAGTATTTT. Its protein is CASSLGGQGATDTQYF. The variable domain in full, completed from reference TRBV5-4 and TRBJ2-3, reads ETGVTQSPTHLIKTRGQQVTLRCSSQSGHNTVSWYQQALGQGPQFIFQYYREEENGRGNFPPRFSGLQFPNYSSELNVNALELDDSALYLCASSLGGQGATDTQYFGPGTRLTVL.

This chain uses TRBV9 with TRBJ2-5, with D possibly matching TRBD1 (6 bases). This CDR3 spans 15 amino acids. Germline V gives CDR1 SGDLS, CDR2 YYNGEE. Deletions cut 6 bases from V and 2 bases from J, with 17 bases between. The CDR3 reads CASTSTGTPQETQYF. CDR3 bases: TGTGCCAGCACCAGTACCGGGACACCTCAAGAGACCCAGTACTTC.

This sequence joins TRBV18 and TRBJ2-7; D gene ambiguous. The CDR3 spans 15 residues. V lost 2 bases, J lost 0 bases, and 11 bases lay in between. Germline lookup yields CDR1 KGHSH and CDR2 LQKENI. For the CDR3, the DNA is TGTGCCAGCTCACCAACGGCGGAAACCTCCTACGAGCAGTACGTC. Protein product: CASSPTAETSYEQYV.

The chain couples TRBV5-4 to TRBJ2-6; D may be TRBD2 (5 bases). This CDR3 has 14 amino acids. Deletions cut 3 bases from V and 6 bases from J, with 10 bases between. Germline CDR1 and CDR2: SGHNT and YYREEE (reference sequence). CDR3 sequence: CASSSPREANVLTF. Written as DNA, the CDR3 is TGTGCCAGCAGCTCACCCCGGGAGGCCAACGTCCTGACTTTC.

The V and J genes are TRBV19 and TRBJ1-1; a possible D gene is TRBD1 (6 bases). Trimming stripped 4 bases from V and 0 bases from J, with 15 bases between. The CDR3 has 16 amino acids. Germline values: CDR1 LNHDA, CDR2 SQIVND (reference sequence). The CDR3 protein is CASSTTGRGMNTEAFF. The CDR3 nucleotides are TGTGCCAGTAGTACCACAGGGAGGGGGATGAACACTGAAGCTTTCTTT.